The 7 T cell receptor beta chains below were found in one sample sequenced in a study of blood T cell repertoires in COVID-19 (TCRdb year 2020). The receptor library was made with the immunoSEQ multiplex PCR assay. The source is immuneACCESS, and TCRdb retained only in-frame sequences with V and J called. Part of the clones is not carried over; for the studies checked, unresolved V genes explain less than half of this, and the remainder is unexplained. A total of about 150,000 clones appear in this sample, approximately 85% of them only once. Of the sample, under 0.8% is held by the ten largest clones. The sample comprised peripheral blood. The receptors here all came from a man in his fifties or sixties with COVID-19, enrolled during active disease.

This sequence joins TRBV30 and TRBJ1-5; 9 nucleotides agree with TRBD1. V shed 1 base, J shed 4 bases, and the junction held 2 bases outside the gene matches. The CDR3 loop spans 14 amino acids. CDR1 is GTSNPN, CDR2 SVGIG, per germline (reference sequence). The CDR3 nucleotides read TGTGCCTGGAGTGGGGACAGGGTGAATCAGCCCCAGCATTTT. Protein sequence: CAWSGDRVNQPQHF. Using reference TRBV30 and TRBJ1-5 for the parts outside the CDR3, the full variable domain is SQTIHQWPATLVQPVGSPLSLECTVEGTSNPNLYWYRQAAGRGLQLLFYSVGIGQISSEVPQNLSASRPQDRQFILSSKKLLLSDSGFYLCAWSGDRVNQPQHFGDGTRLSIL.

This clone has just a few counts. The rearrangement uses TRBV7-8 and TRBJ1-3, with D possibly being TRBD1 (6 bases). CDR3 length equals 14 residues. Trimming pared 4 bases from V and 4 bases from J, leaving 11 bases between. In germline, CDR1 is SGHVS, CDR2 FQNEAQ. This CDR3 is CASSSTGGGNTIYF. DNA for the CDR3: TGTGCCAGCAGCTCGACAGGAGGAGGAAACACCATATATTTT.

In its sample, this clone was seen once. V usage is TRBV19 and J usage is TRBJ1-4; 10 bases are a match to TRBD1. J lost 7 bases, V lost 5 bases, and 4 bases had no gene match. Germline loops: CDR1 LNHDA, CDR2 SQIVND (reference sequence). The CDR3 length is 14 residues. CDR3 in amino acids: CASSAGTGAEKLFF. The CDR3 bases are TGTGCCAGTAGTGCAGGGACAGGGGCTGAAAAACTGTTTTTT.

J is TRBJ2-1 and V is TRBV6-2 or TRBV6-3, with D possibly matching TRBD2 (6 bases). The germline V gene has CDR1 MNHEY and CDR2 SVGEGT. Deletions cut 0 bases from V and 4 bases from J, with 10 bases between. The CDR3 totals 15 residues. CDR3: CASSYSGGLYNEQFF. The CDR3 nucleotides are TGTGCCAGCAGTTACTCCGGGGGTCTATACAATGAGCAGTTCTTC.

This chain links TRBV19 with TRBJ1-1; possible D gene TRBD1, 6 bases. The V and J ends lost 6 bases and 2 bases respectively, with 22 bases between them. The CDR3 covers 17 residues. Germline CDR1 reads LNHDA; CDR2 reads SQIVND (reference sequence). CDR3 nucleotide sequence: TGTGCCAGTAGGATGGGGGCTGCCGCAGGGCATAACACTGAAGCTTTCTTT. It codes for CASRMGAAAGHNTEAFF. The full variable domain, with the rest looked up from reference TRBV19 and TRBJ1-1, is DGGITQSPKYLFRKEGQNVTLSCEQNLNHDAMYWYRQDPGQGLRLIYYSQIVNDFQKGDIAEGYSVSREKKESFPLTVTSAQKNPTAFYLCASRMGAAAGHNTEAFFGQGTRLTVV.

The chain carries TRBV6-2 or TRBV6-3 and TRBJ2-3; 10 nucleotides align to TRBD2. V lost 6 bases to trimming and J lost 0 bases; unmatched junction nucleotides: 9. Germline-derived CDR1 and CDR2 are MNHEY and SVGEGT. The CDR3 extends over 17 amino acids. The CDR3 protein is CASSRQVLAGSTDTQYF. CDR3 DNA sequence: TGTGCCAGCAGCCGGCAGGTACTAGCGGGGAGCACAGATACGCAGTATTTT.

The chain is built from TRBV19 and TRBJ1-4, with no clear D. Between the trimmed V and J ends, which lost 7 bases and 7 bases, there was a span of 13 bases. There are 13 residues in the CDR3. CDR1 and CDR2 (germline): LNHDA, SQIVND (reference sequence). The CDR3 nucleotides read TGTGCCAGTAACCCACATCGGGGTGAAAAACTGTTTTTT. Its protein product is CASNPHRGEKLFF.